This T cell receptor (beta chain) was captured in a study of CD8+CD57+ T cells in acquired aplastic anemia (dated by TCRdb to the late 2010s). About the study as a whole: On average, sorted CD4+ and CD8+ cells yielded about 3 ug of extracted DNA, with a range of 0.2 to 27.4 ug. A CD8+CD57+ expansion meant a frequency higher than the mean frequency seen in healthy subjects. The investigation overall reported the following: Twenty-nine CD8+ CDR3 sequences were shared between patients and controls but appeared highly expressed in patients and within their immunodominant clones. CD8+ Simpson's diversity did not differ significantly between patients and healthy controls (P=0.060).

The patients picked for sequencing were ones in whom flow cytometry had shown an expansion of CD8+CD57+ cells. All patients had severe acquired aplastic anemia diagnosed by International Study of Aplastic Anemia and Agranulocytosis and Camitta criteria. At the time blood was sampled, none of the patients had received any therapy. In this study, sorted CD4+ and CD8+ T cells from the blood of healthy subjects and of severe aplastic anemia patients had their TCR repertoires deep-sequenced. Patients were enrolled under clinicaltrials.gov protocols 00001620, 01623167, 00001397, 00071045, 00081523 and 00961064 in the USA. Ficoll-Paque density gradient centrifugation was used to isolate peripheral blood mononuclear cells. Before DNA extraction, CD4+ and CD8+ T cells were sorted by FACS or by magnetic beads. There are 12 amino acids in the CDR3, from cysteine to phenylalanine inclusive. Left in the record is the CDR3 DNA by itself, 36 bases read in frame from the first base. Compared with germline, V lacks 8 bases and J lacks 7 bases; bases without a gene match: 7.

Profiling of TCR beta VDJ combinations and CDR3 sequences used genomic DNA as the template. An Illumina HiSeq 2000 was the platform used for TCR repertoire sequencing. For the original study's pipeline: Repertoires were assessed using TRBV/TRBJ rearrangement plots, CDR3 size and DJ length profiles, and Simpson's diversity index. The immunodominant clone was defined as the most abundant DNA sequence in deep sequencing data. CDR3 amino acid sequences were screened for sharing across subjects and compared with published repertoires and the VDJdb database. The public reads were reprocessed in TCRdb via fastp at Q25 and MiXCR, keeping in-frame beta chains. For every CDR3 protein sequence, its rows merge into one entry that carries the most common genes and DNA. The V and J calls were determined by TCRdb, not by the authors. The sample data list 310,000 or so distinct CDR3 sequences, and under 65% of these were observed just once. The ten largest clonotypes hold under 1.5% of the sample.

In regard to this clonotype: Its antigen is still unknown. No base quality information exists; no much larger clone differs at one position.

The sample comprised sorted CD4+, CD8+, or CD8+CD57+ T cells (not recorded which) from PBMCs. The sequence came from a human donor with aplastic anemia. This sequence uses TRBV12-3 or TRBV12-4 and TRBJ1-1; 7 bases in the junction line up with TRBD1. For the CDR3, the sequence is CASSGTAHEAFF. The DNA reads TGTGCCAGCTCAGGGACAGCCCATGAAGCTTTCTTT.